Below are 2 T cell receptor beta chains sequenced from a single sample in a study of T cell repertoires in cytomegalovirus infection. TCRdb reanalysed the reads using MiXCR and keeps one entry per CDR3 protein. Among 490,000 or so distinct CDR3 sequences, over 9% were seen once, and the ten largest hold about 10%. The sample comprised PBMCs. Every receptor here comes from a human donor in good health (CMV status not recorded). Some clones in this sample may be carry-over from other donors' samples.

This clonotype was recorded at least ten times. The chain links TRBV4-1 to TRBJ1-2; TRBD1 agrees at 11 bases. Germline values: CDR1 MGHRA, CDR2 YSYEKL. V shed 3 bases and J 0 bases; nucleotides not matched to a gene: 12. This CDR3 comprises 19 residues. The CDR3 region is CASSQAAGTGGPANYGYTF. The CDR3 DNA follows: TGCGCCAGCAGCCAGGCCGCCGGGACAGGGGGTCCGGCTAACTATGGCTACACCTTC.

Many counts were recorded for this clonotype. CDR3 in DNA: TGTGCCAGCAGTTTACCCGCGGGAGGAGGGGGTACGCAGTATTTT. This codes for CASSLPAGGGGTQYF. The genes are TRBV28 and TRBJ2-3, with 8 bases matching TRBD2. This CDR3 spans 15 amino acids. The trim removed 2 bases at V and 8 bases at J, leaving 9 bases unmatched. Per germline, CDR1 MDHEN and CDR2 SYDVKM.